These T cell receptor beta chains were read from a single sample in a study of cytotoxic CD8 clonotypes in ibrutinib-treated CLL. The repertoire was sequenced with immunoSEQ multiplex PCR; TCRdb's copy has only in-frame clones and lacks some. The table lists 50,000 to 65,000 clones, more than 70% of them singletons, with 43% in the top ten. The starting material was PBMCs, obtained after 12 months of ibrutinib treatment. The receptors were gathered from a human donor with chronic lymphocytic leukemia. Both conserved end residues are part of each CDR3. A D gene is named only where the DNA matches it firmly. Clone size is given for some rows only: seen once, a few or many times, or a class if the clone is expanded.

size	V	D	J	CDR3	DNA
-	TRBV7-2	-	TRBJ2-7	CASSLIQSYEQYF	TGTGCCAGCAGCTTAATACAGTCCTACGAGCAGTACTTC
few	TRBV9	TRBD2	TRBJ2-7	CASSVDGGLAGTGQYF	TGTGCCAGCAGCGTAGATGGGGGACTAGCGGGAACCGGGCAGTACTTC
-	TRBV5-1	TRBD1	TRBJ2-7	CASSPQPGQGYEQYF	TGCGCCAGCAGCCCGCAGCCGGGACAGGGCTACGAGCAGTACTTC
few	TRBV2	-	TRBJ1-1	CASTTDRYSEAFF	TGTGCCAGCACCACCGACAGATATTCTGAAGCTTTCTTT
-	TRBV18	-	TRBJ2-5	CASSPGYLETQYF	TGTGCCAGCTCACCAGGGTACCTGGAGACCCAGTACTTC
-	TRBV27	-	TRBJ2-3	CASKGATDTQYF	TGTGCCAGCAAAGGGGCTACAGATACGCAGTATTTT
-	TRBV28	TRBD2	TRBJ2-1	CASMILAGNNNEQFF	TGTGCCAGCATGATACTAGCGGGAAATAACAATGAGCAGTTCTTC
-	TRBV28	-	TRBJ2-7	CASRPGTLSYEQYF	TGTGCCAGCAGGCCCGGGACTCTATCCTACGAGCAGTACTTC
-	TRBV28	TRBD1	TRBJ2-4	CASSRTGLAKNIQYF	TGTGCCAGCAGTCGGACAGGCCTAGCCAAAAACATTCAGTACTTC
-	TRBV10-2	-	TRBJ1-5	CASSEFLGLSNQPQHF	TGCGCCAGCAGTGAGTTCTTAGGGTTAAGCAATCAGCCCCAGCATTTT
-	TRBV6-6	-	TRBJ1-3	CASNWGGNTIYF	TGTGCCAGCAATTGGGGTGGAAACACCATATATTTT
-	TRBV7-2	-	TRBJ2-7	CASSLVGGYEQYF	TGTGCCAGCAGCTTAGTCGGGGGTTATGAGCAGTACTTC
-	TRBV6-1	-	TRBJ1-3	CASSVSLSGAGNTIYF	TGTGCCAGCAGTGTTAGTCTATCGGGGGCTGGAAACACCATATATTTT
-	TRBV29-1	-	TRBJ2-2	CSVELWTAGAGELFF	TGCAGCGTTGAACTTTGGACGGCGGGCGCCGGGGAGCTGTTTTTT
-	TRBV30	-	TRBJ2-1	CAWGGEPTERFF	TGTGCCTGGGGAGGGGAGCCCACTGAGCGATTCTTC
few	TRBV13	-	TRBJ2-7	CASSLGRTSSHDF	TGTGCCAGCAGCTTAGGCCGAACCTCTTCCCACGACTTC
-	TRBV9	-	TRBJ1-3	CASSVDSSGNTIYF	TGTGCCAGCAGCGTAGACAGCTCTGGAAACACCATATATTTT
-	TRBV30	-	TRBJ2-5	CAWMGDLRQETQYF	TGTGCCTGGATGGGGGACCTCCGCCAAGAGACCCAGTACTTC